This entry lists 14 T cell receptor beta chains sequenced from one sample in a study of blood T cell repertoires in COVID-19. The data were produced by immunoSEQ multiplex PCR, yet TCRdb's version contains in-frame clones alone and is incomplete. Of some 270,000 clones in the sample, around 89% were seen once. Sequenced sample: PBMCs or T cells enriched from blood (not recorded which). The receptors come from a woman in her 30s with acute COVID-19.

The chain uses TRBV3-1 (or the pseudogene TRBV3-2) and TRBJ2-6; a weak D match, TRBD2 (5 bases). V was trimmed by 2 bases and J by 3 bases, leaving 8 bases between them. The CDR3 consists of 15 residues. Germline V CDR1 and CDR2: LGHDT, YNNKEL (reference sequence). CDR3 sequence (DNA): TGTGCCAGCAGCCAACCCGGGGTTGGGGCCAACGTCCTGACTTTC. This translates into CASSQPGVGANVLTF.

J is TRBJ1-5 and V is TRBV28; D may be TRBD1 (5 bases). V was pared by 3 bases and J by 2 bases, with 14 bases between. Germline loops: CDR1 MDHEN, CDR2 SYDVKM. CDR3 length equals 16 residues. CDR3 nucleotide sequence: TGTGCCAGCAGTTTCCGACAGCTACAAGGCAATCAGCCCCAGCATTTT. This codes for CASSFRQLQGNQPQHF.

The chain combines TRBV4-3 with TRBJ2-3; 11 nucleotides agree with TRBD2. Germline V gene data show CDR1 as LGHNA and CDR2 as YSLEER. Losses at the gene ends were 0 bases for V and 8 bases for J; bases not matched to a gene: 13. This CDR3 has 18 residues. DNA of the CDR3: TGCGCCAGCAGCCAAGAAGAACTAGCGGGAGAGGTTGGGCCTACGCAGTATTTT. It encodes CASSQEELAGEVGPTQYF.

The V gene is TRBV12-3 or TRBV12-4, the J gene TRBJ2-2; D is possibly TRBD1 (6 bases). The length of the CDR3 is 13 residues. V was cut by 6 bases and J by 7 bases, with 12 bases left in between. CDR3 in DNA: TGTGCCAGCAGACCAGGGGAGAGCGGGGAGCTGTTTTTT. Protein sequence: CASRPGESGELFF.

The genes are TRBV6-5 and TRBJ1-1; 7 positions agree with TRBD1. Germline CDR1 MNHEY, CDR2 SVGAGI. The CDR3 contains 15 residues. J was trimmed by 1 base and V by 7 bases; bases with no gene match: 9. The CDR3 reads CASIRTGEANTEAFF. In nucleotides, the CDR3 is TGTGCCAGCATTCGTACAGGGGAAGCGAACACTGAAGCTTTCTTT.

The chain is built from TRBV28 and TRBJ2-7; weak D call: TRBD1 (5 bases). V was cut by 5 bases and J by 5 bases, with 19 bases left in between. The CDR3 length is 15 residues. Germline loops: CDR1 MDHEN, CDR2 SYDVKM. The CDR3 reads CASSPRPFRQNEQYF. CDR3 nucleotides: TGTGCCAGCAGTCCCCGACCTTTTCGACAGAACGAGCAGTACTTC.

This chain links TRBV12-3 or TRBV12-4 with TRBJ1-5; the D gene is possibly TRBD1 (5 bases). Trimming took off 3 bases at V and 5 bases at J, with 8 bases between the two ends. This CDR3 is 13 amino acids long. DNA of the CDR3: TGTGCCAGCAGTTTGACAGTCGATCAGCCCCAGCATTTT. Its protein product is CASSLTVDQPQHF.

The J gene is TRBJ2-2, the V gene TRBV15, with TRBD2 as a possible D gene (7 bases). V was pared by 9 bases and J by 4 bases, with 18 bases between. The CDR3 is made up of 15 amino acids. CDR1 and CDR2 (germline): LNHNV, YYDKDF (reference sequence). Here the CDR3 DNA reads TGTGCCACGGGGTCGGGGGGCCAGGGCACCGGGGAGCTGTTTTTT. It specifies CATGSGGQGTGELFF.

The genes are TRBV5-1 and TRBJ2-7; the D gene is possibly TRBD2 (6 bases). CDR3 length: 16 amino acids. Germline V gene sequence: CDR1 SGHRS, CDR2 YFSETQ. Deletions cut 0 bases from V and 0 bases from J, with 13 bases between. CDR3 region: CASSLDAEGLSYEQYF. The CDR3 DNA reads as TGCGCCAGCAGCTTGGATGCTGAGGGACTCTCCTACGAGCAGTACTTC.

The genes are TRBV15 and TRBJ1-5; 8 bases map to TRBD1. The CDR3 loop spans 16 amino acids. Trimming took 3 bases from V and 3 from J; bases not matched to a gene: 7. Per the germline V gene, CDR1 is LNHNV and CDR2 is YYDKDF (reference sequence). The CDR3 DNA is TGTGCCACCAGCAGCCAGACAGGGGTCAACAATCAGCCCCAGCATTTT. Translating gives CATSSQTGVNNQPQHF.

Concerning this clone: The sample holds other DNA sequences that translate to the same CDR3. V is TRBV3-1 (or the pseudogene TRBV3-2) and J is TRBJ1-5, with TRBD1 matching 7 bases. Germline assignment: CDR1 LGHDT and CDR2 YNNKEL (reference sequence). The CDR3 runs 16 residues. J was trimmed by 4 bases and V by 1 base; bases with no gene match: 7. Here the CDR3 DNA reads TGTGCCAGCAGCCAAGGACAGGGAGGAGGGAATCAGCCCCAGCATTTT. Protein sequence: CASSQGQGGGNQPQHF.

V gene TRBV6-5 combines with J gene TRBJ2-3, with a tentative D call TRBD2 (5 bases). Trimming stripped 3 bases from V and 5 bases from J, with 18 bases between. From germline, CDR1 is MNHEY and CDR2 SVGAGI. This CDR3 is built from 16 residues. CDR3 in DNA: TGTGCCAGCAGTTATTCTCTCAACATCGGGGTAGATACGCAGTATTTT. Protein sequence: CASSYSLNIGVDTQYF.

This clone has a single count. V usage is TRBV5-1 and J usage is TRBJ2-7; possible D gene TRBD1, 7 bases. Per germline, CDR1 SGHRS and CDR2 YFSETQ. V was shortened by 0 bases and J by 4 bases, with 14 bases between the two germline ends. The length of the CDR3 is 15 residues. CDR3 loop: CASSLGGTAPYEQYF. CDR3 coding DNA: TGCGCCAGCAGCTTGGGCGGGACAGCGCCTTACGAGCAGTACTTC. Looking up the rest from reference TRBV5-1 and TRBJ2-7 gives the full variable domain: KAGVTQTPRYLIKTRGQQVTLSCSPISGHRSVSWYQQTPGQGLQFLFEYFSETQRNKGNFPGRFSGRQFSNSRSEMNVSTLELGDSALYLCASSLGGTAPYEQYFGPGTRLTVT.

The CDR3 sequence is CASSLGASGSFTGELFF. The CDR3 DNA reads as TGTGCCAGCAGCTTAGGCGCTAGCGGGAGTTTCACCGGGGAGCTGTTTTTT. V is TRBV7-8 and J is TRBJ2-2; 10 bases match TRBD2. V lost 1 base to trimming and J lost 4 bases; unmatched junction nucleotides: 6. This CDR3 has 17 amino acids. CDR1 SGHVS and CDR2 FQNEAQ come from the germline V gene.